Presented here are 30 T cell receptor beta chains from one specimen sequenced in a study of T cells in Graves' hyperthyroidism and ophthalmopathy. RNA transcripts provided the source from which TCR beta CDR3 regions were amplified. The study used the HTBI primer set for a first-round RT-PCR of the TCR CDR3. From the multiplex PCR reads, TCRdb called clonotypes with MiXCR, one entry per CDR3 protein. The repertoire holds approximately 300,000 distinct CDR3 sequences, with roughly 20% as singletons. The sample was blood. These receptor sequences come from a man in his fifties with Graves' ophthalmopathy.

At least ten counts were recorded for this clonotype. The V call is TRBV20-1, the J call TRBJ2-1; no clear D gene. V lost 1 base and J 8 bases, leaving 12 bases between the germline ends. Germline V gene sequence: CDR1 DFQATT, CDR2 SNEGSKA (reference sequence). The CDR3 is 13 residues long. Here the CDR3 reads CSARGQRSHEQFF. The CDR3 DNA is TGCAGTGCTAGAGGCCAAAGGTCCCATGAGCAGTTCTTC.

This clonotype was observed at least ten times. CDR3 sequence reads: CASSRGDATNEKLFF. The CDR3 bases are TGTGCCAGCAGCCGAGGGGATGCAACTAATGAAAAACTGTTTTTT. The chain recombines TRBV3-1 with TRBJ1-4; possibly TRBD1 for D (5 bases). Germline V CDR1 and CDR2: LGHDT, YNNKEL (reference sequence). This CDR3 is built from 15 residues. V lost 4 bases and J 0 bases, leaving 9 bases between the germline ends.

This clonotype occurred once. The V and J genes are TRBV10-2 and TRBJ1-6; D gene uncertain. This CDR3 has 15 amino acids. V lost 7 bases to trimming and J lost 10 bases, with 20 bases between them. Germline assignment: CDR1 WSHSY and CDR2 SAAADI. This CDR3 reads CASKTPDHAGSPLHF. The CDR3 nucleotides read TGCGCCAGCAAAACCCCGGACCATGCCGGATCACCCCTCCACTTT.

J is TRBJ2-3 and V is TRBV27, with 10 positions matching TRBD1. Germline CDR1 MNHEY, CDR2 SMNVEV (reference sequence). The CDR3 has 16 amino acids. J gave up 8 bases and V 2 bases, and 10 bases lay outside the gene matches. CDR3 loop: CASSLRGTGASGTQYF. CDR3 DNA: TGTGCCAGCAGTTTAAGAGGGACAGGGGCCTCGGGTACGCAGTATTTT.

Details on this clonotype: Given a much more abundant clone one base away, this may be a read error. The chain links TRBV27 to TRBJ2-7; D may be TRBD2 (6 bases). The CDR3 is 16 residues long. In germline, CDR1 is MNHEY, CDR2 SMNVEV (reference sequence). For the CDR3, the DNA is TGTGTCAGCAGTTTGGGCCTCGGGACTCGAACCTACGAGCAGTACTTC. Translating it yields CVSSLGLGTRTYEQYF.

This clonotype appeared a few times. The gene calls are TRBV20-1 and TRBJ2-7; maybe TRBD1 (5 bases). The germline V gene has CDR1 DFQATT and CDR2 SNEGSKA (reference sequence). Trimming removed 3 bases at V and 3 bases at J, with 9 bases between. CDR3 length: 12 amino acids. DNA of the CDR3: TGCAGTGCTAGTGGACACCGCTACGAGCAGTACTTC. Translation gives CSASGHRYEQYF.

This clonotype was found many times. V gene TRBV18 combines with J gene TRBJ1-1, with a possible D match to TRBD1 (5 bases). The CDR3 sequence is 12 residues long. Trimming shortened V by 3 bases and J by 12 bases, and 14 bases separated the two germline ends. The V gene's germline CDR1 is KGHSH and CDR2 LQKENI. CDR3 coding DNA: TGTGCCAGCTCACCTCCCGGGGGTTTCACTTTCTTT. Protein sequence: CASSPPGGFTFF.

V gene TRBV29-1 combines with J gene TRBJ2-7; 9 bases are a match to TRBD1. V shed 6 bases, J shed 3 bases, and the junction held 9 bases outside the gene matches. CDR1 and CDR2 (germline): SQVTM, ANQGSEA. The CDR3 totals 14 residues. Written as DNA, the CDR3 is TGCAGCGTCCGAGACAGGGGGGCTTTCTACGAGCAGTACTTC. This translates into CSVRDRGAFYEQYF.

V and J are TRBV29-1 and TRBJ2-1; the match to TRBD2 covers 9 bases. Germline lookup yields CDR1 SQVTM and CDR2 ANQGSEA. The CDR3 sequence is 14 residues long. With V trimmed by 3 bases and J by 4 bases, 4 bases remained unmatched. The chain's CDR3 is CSVDASGIYNEQFF. As DNA, the CDR3 is TGCAGCGTTGACGCTAGCGGGATTTACAATGAGCAGTTCTTC.

This clonotype was seen more than once but under ten times. CDR3 protein: CAISGTDLAVNEQFF. The CDR3 DNA reads TGTGCCATCAGTGGGACAGACCTAGCGGTCAATGAGCAGTTCTTC. The J gene is TRBJ2-1, the V gene TRBV10-3, with D tentatively TRBD2 (7 bases). There are 15 residues in the CDR3. The V end was cut by 4 bases, the J end by 6 bases, with 16 bases between. The germline V gene encodes CDR1 ENHRY and CDR2 SYGVKD.

This clonotype was seen a few times. The chain combines TRBV28 with TRBJ2-1, with D possibly TRBD1 on 6 matching bases. There are 15 residues in the CDR3. The V gene lost 4 bases and the J gene lost 1 base, with 11 bases spanning the gap. Germline V gene sequence: CDR1 MDHEN, CDR2 SYDVKM. DNA for the CDR3: TGTGCCAGCAGTTCCTCAGGGGCGTCCTACAATGAGCAGTTCTTC. Its protein is CASSSSGASYNEQFF.

Many counts were recorded for this clonotype. The V and J genes are TRBV28 and TRBJ2-4; D is perhaps TRBD2 (5 bases). The germline gives CDR1 MDHEN, CDR2 SYDVKM. V was trimmed by 4 bases and J by 1 base, leaving 11 bases between them. The CDR3 is 15 amino acids. The CDR3 sequence is CASSSAGGAKNIQYF. The CDR3 nucleotides are TGTGCCAGCAGTTCAGCAGGAGGTGCCAAAAACATTCAGTACTTC.

This clonotype showed up just a few times. The J gene is TRBJ2-7, the V gene TRBV20-1, with 7 bases identical to TRBD1. The CDR3 has 14 residues. J gave up 4 bases and V 6 bases, and 12 bases lay outside the gene matches. Germline assignment: CDR1 DFQATT and CDR2 SNEGSKA (reference sequence). This CDR3 is CSAPDRDTTYEQYF. CDR3 DNA: TGCAGTGCCCCAGACAGGGACACTACTTACGAGCAGTACTTC.

The sample holds a few counts of this clonotype. J is TRBJ2-3 and V is TRBV5-1; D unclear. Trimming removed 5 bases at V and 2 bases at J, with 12 bases between. CDR3 length: 14 amino acids. From germline, CDR1 is SGHRS and CDR2 YFSETQ. CDR3 nucleotides: TGCGCCAGCAGAAGGAACAGCTACACAGATACGCAGTATTTT. It translates to CASRRNSYTDTQYF.

This clonotype was counted a few times. The CDR3 sequence: CASSYGRLAGDEQYF. In DNA form, the CDR3 reads TGTGCCAGCAGTTACGGGAGACTAGCGGGAGACGAGCAGTACTTC. V and J are TRBV6-5 and TRBJ2-7, with 12 nucleotides matching TRBD2. The V segment lost 2 bases and the J segment 5 bases; nucleotides outside the gene matches: 4. CDR1 MNHEY and CDR2 SVGAGI come from the germline V gene. This CDR3 region has 15 residues.

A word on this clonotype: A read error may explain this, as a much larger clone is one base away. This chain connects TRBV4-1 to TRBJ2-2, with D tentatively TRBD1 or TRBD2 (6 bases each). Germline CDR1 is MGHRA and CDR2 is YSYEKL. The CDR3 runs to 17 residues. The DNA of the CDR3 is TGCGCCAGCAGCCAAGATCGGGCAGGGGCGAACACCGGGGGGCTGTTTTTT. Encoded protein: CASSQDRAGANTGGLFF.

A few counts support this clonotype. The chain carries TRBV28 and TRBJ1-2; TRBD1 is a possible D gene (5 bases). V was trimmed by 5 bases and J by 8 bases, leaving 18 bases between them. Germline V lookup: CDR1 MDHEN, CDR2 SYDVKM. The CDR3 covers 14 residues. The CDR3 DNA sequence: TGTGCCAGCAGTCCGCCGAGAGGGGTAGGCGGCTACACCTTC. This translates into CASSPPRGVGGYTF.

This clonotype was picked up many times. The chain is built from TRBV28 and TRBJ1-2; no firm D call. The V and J ends lost 8 bases and 0 bases respectively, with 7 bases between them. This CDR3 is 12 amino acids long. Germline V gene lookup returns CDR1 MDHEN and CDR2 SYDVKM. For the CDR3, the DNA is TGTGCCAGCCTTACAGCTAACTATGGCTACACCTTC. It is translated as CASLTANYGYTF.

This CDR3 is CASKNVLDYNEQFF. The CDR3 coding sequence is TGTGCCAGCAAAAATGTTCTAGACTACAATGAGCAGTTCTTC. This chain links TRBV27 with TRBJ2-1; D remains ambiguous. This CDR3 is 14 amino acids long. Trimming removed 7 bases from V and 3 bases from J, with 13 bases in between. Per the germline V gene, CDR1 is MNHEY and CDR2 is SMNVEV (reference sequence).

The V and J genes are TRBV19 and TRBJ2-7; 10 bases are shared with TRBD1. CDR1 LNHDA and CDR2 SQIVND come from the germline V gene (reference sequence). The CDR3 spans 16 residues. V shed 4 bases and J 2 bases; nucleotides not matched to a gene: 8. The CDR3 is CASSKLPGTGAYEQYF. DNA for the CDR3: TGTGCCAGTAGTAAGCTTCCCGGGACAGGGGCCTACGAGCAGTACTTC.

The chain employs TRBV7-3 and TRBJ2-7, with D hard to call. CDR3 size: 14 residues. Germline V gene lookup returns CDR1 SGHTA and CDR2 FQGTGA. V lost 3 bases and J 4 bases, leaving 13 bases between the germline ends. The CDR3 region is CASSFSTFGYEQYF. In DNA form, the CDR3 reads TGTGCCAGCAGCTTTTCCACTTTCGGATACGAGCAGTACTTC.

For the CDR3, the DNA is TGTGCCAGCAGCTTGGGAGGAGGGAATTCACCCCTCCACTTT. Protein product: CASSLGGGNSPLHF. The rearrangement joins TRBV5-6 to TRBJ1-6, with D unclear. The germline V gene encodes CDR1 SGHDT and CDR2 YYEEEE. Trimming took 0 bases from V and 7 from J, leaving 8 bases between them. This CDR3 is built from 14 residues. Together with reference TRBV5-6 and TRBJ1-6, the CDR3 gives the full variable domain: DAGVTQSPTHLIKTRGQQVTLRCSPKSGHDTVSWYQQALGQGPQFIFQYYEEEERQRGNFPDRFSGHQFPNYSSELNVNALLLGDSALYLCASSLGGGNSPLHFGNGTRLTVT.

The chain employs TRBV7-9 and TRBJ2-5, with TRBD1 matching over 7 bases. The V gene end was trimmed by 5 bases and the J gene end by 7 bases; junction bases not matched to a gene: 10. This CDR3 spans 14 amino acids. Per germline, CDR1 SEHNR and CDR2 FQNEAQ (reference sequence). The CDR3 here is CASSPSTGFGTQYF. As DNA, the CDR3 is TGTGCCAGCAGCCCGTCGACAGGGTTCGGGACCCAGTACTTC.

The gene calls are TRBV5-1 and TRBJ2-6; tentatively, D is TRBD2 (5 bases). CDR3 length equals 16 residues. Trimming removed 3 bases at V and 0 bases at J, with 10 bases between. The V gene's germline CDR1 is SGHRS and CDR2 YFSETQ. The CDR3 bases are TGCGCCAGCAGCTCCGGACGGGGCTCTGGGGCCAACGTCCTGACTTTC. This gives the protein CASSSGRGSGANVLTF. The whole variable domain, filled in from reference TRBV5-1 and TRBJ2-6, reads KAGVTQTPRYLIKTRGQQVTLSCSPISGHRSVSWYQQTPGQGLQFLFEYFSETQRNKGNFPGRFSGRQFSNSRSEMNVSTLELGDSALYLCASSSGRGSGANVLTFGAGSRLTVL.

This clonotype came up a few times. The rearrangement joins TRBV5-6 to TRBJ1-1; D is undetermined. V was clipped by 1 base and J by 1 base, with 8 bases between them. The germline V gene encodes CDR1 SGHDT and CDR2 YYEEEE. The CDR3 has 14 amino acids. The CDR3 DNA sequence: TGTGCCAGCAGCTTGAGAGGCGCGAACACTGAAGCTTTCTTT. Translation: CASSLRGANTEAFF.

The J gene is TRBJ2-7, the V gene TRBV2; 11 nucleotides align to TRBD1. The CDR3 has 20 amino acids. Trimming took 5 bases from V and 2 from J; bases not matched to a gene: 20. Germline assignment: CDR1 SNHLY and CDR2 FYNNEI. Written as DNA, the CDR3 is TGTGCCAGCAGTTTAGCTGAAACTGTGGTAGGGACAGGGGGTCCCTACGAGCAGTACTTC. Translation gives CASSLAETVVGTGGPYEQYF.

This clonotype was picked up many times. V usage is TRBV28 and J usage is TRBJ1-4; D ambiguous. This CDR3 has 15 amino acids. CDR1 is MDHEN, CDR2 SYDVKM, per germline. Trimming pared 3 bases from V and 0 bases from J, leaving 8 bases between. The CDR3 is CASSFPLATNEKLFF. CDR3 coding DNA: TGTGCCAGCAGTTTTCCCCTCGCAACTAATGAAAAACTGTTTTTT.

This clonotype has only a few counts. The V call is TRBV20-1, the J call TRBJ1-5; 7 bases map to TRBD1. Trimming removed 6 bases from V and 4 bases from J; junction bases left unmatched: 15. The CDR3 covers 16 residues. Germline V CDR1 and CDR2: DFQATT, SNEGSKA (reference sequence). The CDR3 here is CSAVGRGGRGNQPQHF. As DNA, the CDR3 is TGCAGTGCGGTCGGCAGGGGGGGTAGGGGTAATCAGCCCCAGCATTTT.

The chain links TRBV10-3 to TRBJ2-1; D is ambiguous. Germline CDR1 reads ENHRY; CDR2 reads SYGVKD. The CDR3 spans 12 residues. The V end lost 7 bases, the J end lost 6 bases, and 10 bases lay between the germline ends. The CDR3 nucleotides are TGTGCCATCACCGGCGGCTCCAATGAGCAGTTCTTC. It codes for CAITGGSNEQFF.

This clonotype was counted many times. The genes are TRBV3-1 and TRBJ2-3; unclear D gene. Germline assignment: CDR1 LGHDT and CDR2 YNNKEL (reference sequence). V shed 4 bases and J shed 5 bases, with 7 bases lying between them. The CDR3 contains 12 residues. CDR3 sequence: CASSPVGDTQYF. Written as DNA, the CDR3 is TGTGCCAGCAGCCCCGTGGGAGATACGCAGTATTTT.